A single sample is the source of the 5 T cell receptor beta chains below, sequenced in a study of cytotoxic CD8 clonotypes in ibrutinib-treated CLL. Clones were read by immunoSEQ multiplex PCR, and TCRdb kept only the in-frame ones, dropping some. The sample consists of approximately 300,000 clones, more than 65% of them appearing once. The sample in question was PBMCs, obtained before ibrutinib treatment. These receptors were taken from a human donor with chronic lymphocytic leukemia.

This sequence joins TRBV6-1 and TRBJ2-5; D may match TRBD1 or TRBD2 (5 bases each). The germline V gene encodes CDR1 MNHNS and CDR2 SASEGT. CDR3 length equals 14 residues. V was pared by 1 base and J by 7 bases, with 13 bases between. CDR3 amino acids: CASSEERQTGTQYF. CDR3 DNA: TGTGCCAGCAGTGAAGAGCGGCAAACAGGGACCCAGTACTTC.

The chain employs TRBV9 and TRBJ2-5; tentatively, D is TRBD1 or TRBD2 (6 bases each). Germline CDR1 and CDR2: SGDLS and YYNGEE. The CDR3 runs 15 residues. The V end was cut by 2 bases, the J end by 5 bases, with 16 bases between. CDR3 region: CASSVRGDSGETQYF. The CDR3 nucleotides read TGTGCCAGCAGCGTGAGGGGGGACTCAGGGGAGACCCAGTACTTC. The full variable domain, in which reference TRBV9 and TRBJ2-5 provide the parts outside the CDR3, is DSGVTQTPKHLITATGQRVTLRCSPRSGDLSVYWYQQSLDQGLQFLIQYYNGEERAKGNILERFSAQQFPDLHSELNLSSLELGDSALYFCASSVRGDSGETQYFGPGTRLLVL.

This rearrangement joins TRBV27 to TRBJ1-1, with D unresolved. V lost 7 bases and J 4 bases, leaving 13 bases between the germline ends. Germline-derived CDR1 and CDR2 are MNHEY and SMNVEV (reference sequence). The CDR3 loop spans 13 amino acids. CDR3 nucleotides: TGTGCCAGCAATTCGGTTTGGGGCACTGAAGCTTTCTTT. It is translated as CASNSVWGTEAFF.

This clone showed up just a few times. Here the CDR3 reads CAWSEVNYGYTF. The CDR3 DNA is TGTGCCTGGAGTGAGGTAAACTATGGCTACACCTTC. The chain has TRBV30 and TRBJ1-2; D is unclear. Germline values: CDR1 GTSNPN, CDR2 SVGIG (reference sequence). CDR3 size: 12 residues. The V and J ends lost 1 base and 2 bases respectively, with 5 bases between them.

The chain recombines TRBV7-9 with TRBJ1-2; TRBD1 is a possible D gene (5 bases). Germline V CDR1 and CDR2: SEHNR, FQNEAQ (reference sequence). The CDR3 consists of 15 residues. V was shortened by 8 bases and J by 4 bases, with 20 bases between the two germline ends. The CDR3 region has the DNA TGTGCCAGCTGGAGCCCCAATGAGGGACCCTATGGCTACACCTTC. Translation: CASWSPNEGPYGYTF. Combining the CDR3 with reference TRBV7-9 and TRBJ1-2 gives the whole variable domain DTGVSQNPRHKITKRGQNVTFRCDPISEHNRLYWYRQTLGQGPEFLTYFQNEAQLEKSRLLSDRFSAERPKGSFSTLEIQRTEQGDSAMYLCASWSPNEGPYGYTFGSGTRLTVV.